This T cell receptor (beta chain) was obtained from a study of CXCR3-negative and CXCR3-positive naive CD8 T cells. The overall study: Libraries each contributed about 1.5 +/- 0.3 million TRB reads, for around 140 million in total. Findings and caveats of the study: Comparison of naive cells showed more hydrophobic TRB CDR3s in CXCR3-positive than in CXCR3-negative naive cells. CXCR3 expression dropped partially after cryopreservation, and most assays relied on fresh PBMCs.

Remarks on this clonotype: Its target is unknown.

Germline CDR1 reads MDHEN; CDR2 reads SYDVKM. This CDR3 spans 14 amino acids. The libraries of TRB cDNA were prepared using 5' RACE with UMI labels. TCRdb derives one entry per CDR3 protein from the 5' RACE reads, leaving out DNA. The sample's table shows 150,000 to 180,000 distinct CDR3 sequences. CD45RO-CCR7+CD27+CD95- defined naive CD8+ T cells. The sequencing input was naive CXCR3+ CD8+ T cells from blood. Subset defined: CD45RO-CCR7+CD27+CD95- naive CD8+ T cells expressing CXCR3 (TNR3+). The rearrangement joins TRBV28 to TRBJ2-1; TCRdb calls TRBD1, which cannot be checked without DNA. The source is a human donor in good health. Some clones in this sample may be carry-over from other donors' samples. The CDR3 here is CASRGTNTYNEQFF.